These 20 T cell receptor beta chains were sequenced from one sample in a study of cytotoxic CD8 clonotypes in ibrutinib-treated CLL (dated by TCRdb to the early 2020s). The time point label of this sample denotes: progressive disease on ibrutinib. Library preparation was by the immunoSEQ multiplex PCR assay. In TCRdb, the immuneACCESS table is reduced to in-frame sequences with V and J assigned. These tables do not hold every clone; where another copy was compared, an unresolved V gene accounts for under half, and the others remain unexplained. In all, the sample holds fewer than 40,000 clones, and 65% to 70% of those were seen once. Under 8% of the sample lies in the top ten. The source was PBMCs, collected at disease progression, from a patient treated with ibrutinib. All receptors derive from a human donor with chronic lymphocytic leukemia.

This sequence joins TRBV27 and TRBJ2-1; TRBD2 matches at 9 bases. The trim removed 4 bases at V and 9 bases at J, leaving 7 bases unmatched. This CDR3 is 14 amino acids long. Germline V lookup: CDR1 MNHEY, CDR2 SMNVEV (reference sequence). CDR3 in DNA: TGTGCCAGCAGTTCCGGGACTAGCCCCGGTGAGCAGTTCTTC. This translates into CASSSGTSPGEQFF.

This chain links TRBV27 with TRBJ2-1; the match to TRBD2 covers 11 bases. Trimming at V came to 6 bases and at J to 1 base, leaving 5 bases not matched to a gene. The germline gives CDR1 MNHEY, CDR2 SMNVEV (reference sequence). The CDR3 has 16 residues. The CDR3 loop is CASSSTSGRSYNEQFF. CDR3 nucleotide sequence: TGTGCCAGCAGCTCCACTAGCGGGAGATCCTACAATGAGCAGTTCTTC.

This chain joins TRBV5-1 and TRBJ2-7, with 8 bases that match TRBD1. The CDR3 length is 14 residues. Unmatched junction bases numbered 2, after V lost 0 bases and J lost 3 bases. In germline, CDR1 is SGHRS, CDR2 YFSETQ. The CDR3 here is CASSLVGTGYEQYF. CDR3 coding DNA: TGCGCCAGCAGCTTGGTCGGGACAGGCTACGAGCAGTACTTC.

The chain recombines TRBV7-9 with TRBJ2-2; TRBD1 or TRBD2 may be the D gene (5 bases each). Germline CDR1 is SEHNR and CDR2 is FQNEAQ (reference sequence). V was trimmed by 0 bases and J by 0 bases, leaving 8 bases between them. The CDR3 spans 16 residues. The CDR3 loop is CASSLAGASNTGELFF. The CDR3 region has the DNA TGTGCCAGCAGCTTAGCCGGGGCCTCGAACACCGGGGAGCTGTTTTTT. Full variable domain (missing parts from reference TRBV7-9 and TRBJ2-2): DTGVSQNPRHKITKRGQNVTFRCDPISEHNRLYWYRQTLGQGPEFLTYFQNEAQLEKSRLLSDRFSAERPKGSFSTLEIQRTEQGDSAMYLCASSLAGASNTGELFFGEGSRLTVL.

A few counts support this clone. The rearrangement links TRBV5-8 to TRBJ1-5, with D perhaps matching TRBD1 (6 bases). V gave up 4 bases and J gave up 3 bases, with 11 bases separating them. The CDR3 spans 14 residues. CDR1 and CDR2 from the germline V gene are SGHTS and YDEGEE. The chain's CDR3 is CASSTDSFNQPQHF. Here the CDR3 DNA reads TGTGCCAGCAGCACGGACAGTTTCAATCAGCCCCAGCATTTT.

V usage is TRBV27 and J usage is TRBJ2-2; unclear D gene. The V gene's germline CDR1 is MNHEY and CDR2 SMNVEV (reference sequence). V lost 6 bases and J lost 0, with 14 bases in between. The CDR3 spans 16 residues. CDR3 in DNA: TGTGCCAGCAGACACTCCGCCCGGACGAACACCGGGGAGCTGTTTTTT. Its protein product is CASRHSARTNTGELFF.

This chain connects TRBV5-1 to TRBJ2-7, with D unresolved. This CDR3 has 14 residues. The germline V gene encodes CDR1 SGHRS and CDR2 YFSETQ. Trimming took 4 bases from V and 3 from J, leaving 14 bases between them. CDR3 sequence (DNA): TGCGCCAGCAGCCCAAGTTCGACCGACTACGAGCAGTACTTC. Its protein product is CASSPSSTDYEQYF.

This clone turned up a few times. The genes are TRBV12-5 and TRBJ2-6; no reliable D call. Germline CDR1 LGHNT, CDR2 FRNRAP. The CDR3 is 17 residues long. V was clipped by 6 bases and J by 2 bases, with 17 bases between them. CDR3 sequence: CASGLDPRRAGANVLTF. In DNA form, the CDR3 reads TGTGCTAGTGGACTCGACCCACGAAGGGCTGGGGCCAACGTCCTGACTTTC.

J is TRBJ2-2 and V is TRBV28; the D gene is possibly TRBD2 (6 bases). Trimming took 4 bases from V and 6 from J, leaving 21 bases between them. Germline loops: CDR1 MDHEN, CDR2 SYDVKM. The CDR3 spans 17 residues. The CDR3 DNA follows: TGTGCCAGCAGTTCCCCACCGCCAGCTGGAGGGCCCGGGGAGCTGTTTTTT. Residues: CASSSPPPAGGPGELFF.

The chain combines TRBV9 with TRBJ2-7; a possible D gene is TRBD1 (5 bases). Germline assignment: CDR1 SGDLS and CDR2 YYNGEE. CDR3 size: 13 residues. Trimming removed 0 bases at V and 7 bases at J, with 11 bases between. CDR3 amino acids: CASSVDAGREQYF. DNA for the CDR3: TGTGCCAGCAGCGTAGATGCAGGGCGTGAGCAGTACTTC.

This clone was seen a handful of times. V gene TRBV9 combines with J gene TRBJ1-2; D is undetermined. V lost 3 bases and J 1 base, leaving 10 bases between the germline ends. The CDR3 loop spans 14 amino acids. CDR1 is SGDLS and CDR2 is YYNGEE in the germline V gene. The CDR3 protein is CASSAGWRNYGYTF. The CDR3 region has the DNA TGTGCCAGCAGCGCTGGTTGGCGTAACTATGGCTACACCTTC.

V and J are TRBV5-1 and TRBJ2-3, with D possibly matching TRBD1 (6 bases). V shed 4 bases and J shed 0 bases, with 15 bases lying between them. Germline assignment: CDR1 SGHRS and CDR2 YFSETQ. The CDR3 runs to 16 residues. The CDR3 loop reads CASSVSRDTSTDTQYF. CDR3 coding DNA: TGCGCCAGCAGCGTAAGCCGGGACACCAGCACAGATACGCAGTATTTT.

The rearrangement links TRBV9 to TRBJ2-6; the D is unclear. The ends were cut back, 0 bases at V and 4 bases at J, with 8 bases in the middle. Germline V gives CDR1 SGDLS, CDR2 YYNGEE. The CDR3 loop spans 15 amino acids. CDR3 sequence reads: CASSVVISGANVLTF. CDR3 nucleotides: TGTGCCAGCAGCGTAGTCATTTCGGGGGCCAACGTCCTGACTTTC.

The J gene is TRBJ2-5, the V gene TRBV18, with D possibly matching TRBD2 (6 bases). The V and J ends lost 6 bases and 5 bases respectively, with 16 bases between them. Germline values: CDR1 KGHSH, CDR2 LQKENI. There are 14 residues in the CDR3. In nucleotides, the CDR3 is TGTGCCAGCTCTACTTCCAACGGAGGGGAGACCCAGTACTTC. Protein sequence: CASSTSNGGETQYF. The whole variable domain, remainder taken from reference TRBV18 and TRBJ2-5, is NAGVMQNPRHLVRRRGQEARLRCSPMKGHSHVYWYRQLPEEGLKFMVYLQKENIIDESGMPKERFSAEFPKEGPSILRIQQVVRGDSAAYFCASSTSNGGETQYFGPGTRLLVL.

This clone was seen a handful of times. This chain links TRBV5-1 with TRBJ1-2; TRBD1 matches at 11 bases. CDR1 SGHRS and CDR2 YFSETQ come from the germline V gene. Trimming took 0 bases from V and 7 from J; bases not matched to a gene: 11. This CDR3 has 17 amino acids. CDR3 sequence: CASSLARGDRGNGGYTF. The CDR3 region has the DNA TGCGCCAGCAGCTTGGCCCGCGGGGACAGGGGGAACGGTGGCTACACCTTC.

CDR3 bases: TGCGCCAGCAGCCTATCATCCGGGACCTCCCAAACCGGGCAGTACTTC. Translation gives CASSLSSGTSQTGQYF. V and J are TRBV4-1 and TRBJ2-7; D possibly matches TRBD1 or TRBD2 (5 bases each). The CDR3 totals 16 residues. Per germline, CDR1 MGHRA and CDR2 YSYEKL. V was clipped by 4 bases and J by 9 bases, with 25 bases between them.

This clone was found a few times. The chain carries TRBV27 and TRBJ2-1, with D perhaps matching TRBD2 (5 bases). The ends were cut back, 2 bases at V and 4 bases at J, with 9 bases in the middle. Germline loops: CDR1 MNHEY, CDR2 SMNVEV (reference sequence). The CDR3 runs to 14 residues. Here the CDR3 reads CASSLVSGYNEQFF. CDR3 nucleotides: TGTGCCAGCAGTTTAGTCAGCGGTTACAATGAGCAGTTCTTC.

The CDR3 sequence: CASTSLGGETQYF. The CDR3 DNA sequence: TGTGCCAGCACATCGCTAGGCGGAGAGACCCAGTACTTC. The J gene is TRBJ2-5, the V gene TRBV6-1, with no clear D. CDR1 and CDR2 (germline): MNHNS, SASEGT. The CDR3 contains 13 residues. V was pared by 7 bases and J by 4 bases, with 13 bases between.

The V call is TRBV9, the J call TRBJ1-5; D remains unclear. Trimming cost V 0 bases and J 1 base, with 8 bases left between them. The germline CDR1 and CDR2 sequences are SGDLS and YYNGEE. There are 15 residues in the CDR3. The CDR3 DNA sequence: TGTGCCAGCAGCGTAGGGGTCGGCAGCAATCAGCCCCAGCATTTT. Protein sequence: CASSVGVGSNQPQHF.

The genes are TRBV9 and TRBJ2-2; D not certain. CDR1 is SGDLS and CDR2 is YYNGEE in the germline V gene. The CDR3 length is 14 residues. The ends were cut back, 0 bases at V and 1 base at J, with 4 bases in the middle. The CDR3 region has the DNA TGTGCCAGCAGCGTAGACATGAACACCGGGGAGCTGTTTTTT. Its protein product is CASSVDMNTGELFF.